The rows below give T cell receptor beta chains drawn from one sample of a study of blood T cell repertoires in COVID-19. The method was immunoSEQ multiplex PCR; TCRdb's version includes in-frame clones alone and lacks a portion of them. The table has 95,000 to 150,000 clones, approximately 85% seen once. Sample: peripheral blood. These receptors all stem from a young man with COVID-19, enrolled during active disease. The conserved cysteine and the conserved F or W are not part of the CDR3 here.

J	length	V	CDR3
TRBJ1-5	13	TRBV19	ASSGRGLGNQPQH
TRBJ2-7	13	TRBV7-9	ASSPRDRGYNEQY
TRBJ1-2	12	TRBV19	ASSRDRDSYGYT
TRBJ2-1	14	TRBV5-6	ASSLGAGGNRDEQF
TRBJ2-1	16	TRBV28	ASSWPTGSLSSYNEQF
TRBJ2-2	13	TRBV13	ASSLGRVPPRELF
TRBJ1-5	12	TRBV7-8	ASSSGTENQPQH
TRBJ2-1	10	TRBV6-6	ASRDGGDEQF
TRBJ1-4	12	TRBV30	AWSTVGLNEKLF
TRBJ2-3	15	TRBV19	ASSDPGSGGYTDTQY
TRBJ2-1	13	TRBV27	ASSLFGRAYNEQF
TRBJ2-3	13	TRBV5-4	ASSFPGGGSDTQY
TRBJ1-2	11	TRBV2	ASSPQGARGYT
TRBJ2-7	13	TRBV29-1	SADRPGLSSYEQY
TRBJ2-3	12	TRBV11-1	ASSFERELDTQY
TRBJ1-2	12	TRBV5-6	ASSAGQGLYGYT
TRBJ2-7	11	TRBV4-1	ASSQLQGNEQY
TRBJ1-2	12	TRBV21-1	ASSTSSRVYGYT
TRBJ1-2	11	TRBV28	ASSLDSLYGYT
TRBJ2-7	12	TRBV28	ASRTTGQKYEQY
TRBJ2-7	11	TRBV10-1	ASSLSRQYEQY
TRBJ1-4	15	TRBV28	ASSFARDRALNEKLF
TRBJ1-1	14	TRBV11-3	ASSPGLPRGDTEAF
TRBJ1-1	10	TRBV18	ASQGVNTEAF
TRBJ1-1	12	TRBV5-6	ASSPQTGFTEAF
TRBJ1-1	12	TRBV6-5	ASSLQGGSTEAF
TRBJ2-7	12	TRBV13	ASSSWTIPHEQY
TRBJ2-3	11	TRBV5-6	ASSSRGTDTQY
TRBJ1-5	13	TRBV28	ASSLRGQVNQPQH
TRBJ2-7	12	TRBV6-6	ASSRTGGSYEQY
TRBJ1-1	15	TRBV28	ASSSSRRGLVNTEAF